The 30 T cell receptor beta chains given below trace back to one sample, sequenced in a study of blood T cell repertoires in COVID-19. Using immunoSEQ multiplex PCR, the repertoire was profiled, and TCRdb retains in-frame clones only, with some absent. Of approximately 330,000 clones listed, around 90% are singletons. Sequences were obtained from peripheral blood. The receptors derive from a woman aged 35 to 49 with COVID-19, enrolled during active disease.

There are a few counts of this clone. The V and J genes are TRBV9 and TRBJ1-2, with TRBD1 matching over 7 bases. V shed 0 bases, J shed 7 bases, and the junction held 9 bases outside the gene matches. The CDR3 contains 15 residues. Germline loops: CDR1 SGDLS, CDR2 YYNGEE. The CDR3 reads CASSVAISQGGGYTF. The CDR3, as DNA: TGTGCCAGCAGCGTAGCTATCAGTCAGGGGGGTGGCTACACCTTC.

The chain couples TRBV7-3 to TRBJ1-2, with D perhaps matching TRBD1 (6 bases). The ends were cut back, 2 bases at V and 2 bases at J, with 18 bases in the middle. The CDR3 is 17 residues long. Looked up from germline, CDR1 is SGHTA and CDR2 is FQGTGA. The CDR3 region is CASSLPLGGLANYGYTF. CDR3 DNA sequence: TGTGCCAGCAGCTTACCCCTGGGGGGGCTCGCGAACTATGGCTACACCTTC.

V is TRBV6-5 and J is TRBJ2-7, with D perhaps TRBD1 (6 bases). From germline, CDR1 is MNHEY and CDR2 SVGAGI. CDR3 length: 13 residues. With 5 bases removed from V and 2 bases from J, the gap between germline ends came to 10 bases. Here the CDR3 DNA reads TGTGCCAGCAGTCCCGACAGGACCTACGAGCAGTACTTC. Amino acids: CASSPDRTYEQYF.

Points on this clone: Other DNA variants within this sample encode the same CDR3. The J gene is TRBJ2-3, the V gene TRBV6-2 or TRBV6-3; D perhaps matches TRBD1 (5 bases). The CDR3 loop spans 15 amino acids. The germline V and J ends were trimmed by 2 bases and 2 bases, with 11 bases remaining between them. The germline CDR1 and CDR2 sequences are MNHEY and SVGEGT. The CDR3 coding sequence is TGTGCCAGCAGTTACGGTCAGGGTTCCACAGATACGCAGTATTTT. Amino acid sequence: CASSYGQGSTDTQYF.

The rearrangement links TRBV7-3 to TRBJ1-1; D gene uncertain. The CDR3 runs 13 residues. Germline CDR1 SGHTA, CDR2 FQGTGA. The V and J ends lost 5 bases and 5 bases respectively, with 12 bases between them. For the CDR3, the DNA is TGTGCCAGCAGCCCCCGCCCCGGGACTGAAGCTTTCTTT. Translation gives CASSPRPGTEAFF.

This clone appeared once. V usage is TRBV5-4 and J usage is TRBJ2-5, with 11 bases identical to TRBD2. Germline-derived CDR1 and CDR2 are SGHNT and YYREEE (reference sequence). The junction had 2 bases not matched to a gene; V was cut back by 4 bases and J by 3 bases. The CDR3 totals 14 residues. DNA of the CDR3: TGTGCCAGCAGCGTGACTAGCGGGGAAGAGACCCAGTACTTC. It yields the protein CASSVTSGEETQYF. The full variable domain, its missing parts supplied by reference TRBV5-4 and TRBJ2-5, is ETGVTQSPTHLIKTRGQQVTLRCSSQSGHNTVSWYQQALGQGPQFIFQYYREEENGRGNFPPRFSGLQFPNYSSELNVNALELDDSALYLCASSVTSGEETQYFGPGTRLLVL.

CDR3 DNA sequence: TGTGCCAGTAGTATTATCCCCGGGACAGCCTACGAGCAGTACTTC. Protein product: CASSIIPGTAYEQYF. This rearrangement joins TRBV19 to TRBJ2-7; 7 nucleotides match TRBD1. There are 15 residues in the CDR3. Germline V CDR1 and CDR2: LNHDA, SQIVND (reference sequence). Trimming removed 3 bases from V and 2 bases from J; junction bases left unmatched: 7.

This rearrangement joins TRBV23-1 to TRBJ1-5, with 9 bases that match TRBD1. TRBV23-1 is labeled an ORF, and its function is uncertain. After removal of 3 bases from V and 4 bases from J, the junction contained 13 bases not matched to a gene. The CDR3 runs to 18 residues. CDR3 sequence: CASSHQNRDRAWNQPQHF. The CDR3 DNA is TGCGCCAGCAGTCACCAGAACCGGGACAGGGCATGGAATCAGCCCCAGCATTTT.

V and J are TRBV7-2 and TRBJ2-7; TRBD2 is a possible D gene (5 bases). Between the trimmed V and J ends, which lost 4 bases and 5 bases, there was a span of 15 bases. The germline V gene has CDR1 SGHTA and CDR2 FQGNSA. The CDR3 extends over 14 amino acids. The CDR3 is CASSSDSLRDEQYF. DNA of the CDR3: TGTGCCAGCAGCTCAGACTCCCTGAGGGACGAGCAGTACTTC.

This clone was recorded only once. This chain uses TRBV19 with TRBJ1-1; no clear D gene. V lost 3 bases, J lost 0 bases, and 5 bases lay in between. Germline lookup yields CDR1 LNHDA and CDR2 SQIVND (reference sequence). CDR3 length: 13 residues. In DNA, the CDR3 is TGTGCCAGTAGTATCCCCATGAACACTGAAGCTTTCTTT. Protein: CASSIPMNTEAFF.

This chain joins TRBV27 and TRBJ2-6; D is unclear. Looked up from germline, CDR1 is MNHEY and CDR2 is SMNVEV (reference sequence). The CDR3 runs to 15 residues. Trimming took 4 bases from V and 0 from J, leaving 7 bases between them. The CDR3 DNA is TGTGCCAGCAGTTCAGCTAGCTCTGGGGCCAACGTCCTGACTTTC. Translating gives CASSSASSGANVLTF.

This clone appeared a single time. The J gene is TRBJ2-5, the V gene TRBV28, with 7 bases matching TRBD1. Germline V gene data show CDR1 as MDHEN and CDR2 as SYDVKM. This CDR3 has 12 amino acids. Losses at the gene ends were 6 bases for V and 5 bases for J; bases not matched to a gene: 3. Written as DNA, the CDR3 is TGTGCCAGCAGGACAGGGTCGGAGACCCAGTACTTC. It yields the protein CASRTGSETQYF.

The chain combines TRBV14 with TRBJ2-1; 10 bases line up with TRBD2. The CDR3 totals 15 residues. Germline-derived CDR1 and CDR2 are SGHDN and FVKESK. V lost 1 base to trimming and J lost 9 bases; unmatched junction nucleotides: 6. This chain's CDR3 is CASSQAAGGPGEQFF. CDR3 nucleotides: TGTGCCAGCAGCCAAGCAGCGGGAGGGCCTGGTGAGCAGTTCTTC.

The V call is TRBV4-2, the J call TRBJ1-2; 9 bases match TRBD1. Germline CDR1 is LGHNA and CDR2 is YNFKEQ. The CDR3 spans 17 residues. V was clipped by 2 bases and J by 4 bases; unmatched bases: 11. CDR3 nucleotide sequence: TGTGCCAGCAGCCAACCAAGACCGGGACAGGGAGCCTATGGCTACACCTTC. Protein product: CASSQPRPGQGAYGYTF.

This clone is a singleton in its sample. The chain employs TRBV11-1 and TRBJ1-2, with TRBD1 as a possible D gene (5 bases). Trimming pared 4 bases from V and 3 bases from J, leaving 18 bases between. Germline V gene data show CDR1 as SGHAT and CDR2 as FQDESV (reference sequence). This CDR3 region has 16 residues. CDR3 in amino acids: CASSSFRDSKDYGYTF. DNA of the CDR3: TGTGCCAGCAGCTCATTCCGGGACTCCAAAGACTATGGCTACACCTTC. Drawing the rest from reference TRBV11-1 and TRBJ1-2, the complete variable domain is EAEVAQSPRYKITEKSQAVAFWCDPISGHATLYWYRQILGQGPELLVQFQDESVVDDSQLPKDRFSAERLKGVDSTLKIQPAELGDSAMYLCASSSFRDSKDYGYTFGSGTRLTVV.

The V gene is TRBV5-4, the J gene TRBJ2-2, with 9 bases matching TRBD2. Germline CDR1 reads SGHNT; CDR2 reads YYREEE (reference sequence). The CDR3 sequence is 17 residues long. The V segment lost 5 bases and the J segment 1 base; nucleotides outside the gene matches: 9. CDR3 sequence: CASRDPSSGRNTGELFF. CDR3 nucleotide sequence: TGTGCCAGCAGAGATCCTAGTAGCGGGAGGAACACCGGGGAGCTGTTTTTT.

The gene calls are TRBV5-1 and TRBJ2-7; 12 nucleotides agree with TRBD1. From germline, CDR1 is SGHRS and CDR2 YFSETQ. This CDR3 has 14 amino acids. Trimming took 4 bases from V and 7 from J; bases not matched to a gene: 6. Written as DNA, the CDR3 is TGCGCCAGCAGCACGGGACAGGGGGCGAGGGAGCAGTACTTC. This gives the protein CASSTGQGAREQYF.

The V gene is TRBV6-2 or TRBV6-3, the J gene TRBJ2-1; 9 nucleotides agree with TRBD1. With V trimmed by 4 bases and J by 2 bases, 3 bases remained unmatched. Germline CDR1 and CDR2: MNHEY and SVGEGT. This CDR3 is built from 15 residues. Here the CDR3 DNA reads TGTGCCAGCAGTTTAAGGGACAGGGCCTACAATGAGCAGTTCTTC. Amino acid sequence: CASSLRDRAYNEQFF.

This sequence joins TRBV19 and TRBJ1-5; D might be TRBD1 (6 bases). The CDR3 contains 17 residues. Germline V lookup: CDR1 LNHDA, CDR2 SQIVND (reference sequence). V was cut by 3 bases and J by 4 bases, with 19 bases left in between. The CDR3 spells CASSMRTALPGNQPQHF. CDR3 coding DNA: TGTGCCAGTAGTATGAGGACAGCCCTCCCGGGGAATCAGCCCCAGCATTTT.

The rearrangement uses TRBV7-9 and TRBJ2-5; unclear D gene. Germline V lookup: CDR1 SEHNR, CDR2 FQNEAQ (reference sequence). Trimming left V 0 bases short and J 1 base short, with 6 bases between. The CDR3 length is 14 residues. CDR3 DNA: TGTGCCAGCAGCTTAGCGGCCAGCCAAGAGACCCAGTACTTC. Translation: CASSLAASQETQYF.

The rearrangement uses TRBV29-1 and TRBJ2-7, with D perhaps TRBD1 (6 bases). This CDR3 has 12 amino acids. Germline V lookup: CDR1 SQVTM, CDR2 ANQGSEA. The germline V and J ends were trimmed by 4 bases and 2 bases, with 9 bases remaining between them. CDR3 amino acids: CSVVDRPYEQYF. For the CDR3, the DNA is TGCAGCGTTGTCGACAGGCCCTACGAGCAGTACTTC.

This sequence joins TRBV18 and TRBJ2-1; tentatively, D is TRBD2 (6 bases). The CDR3 consists of 16 residues. With 3 bases removed from V and 1 base from J, the gap between germline ends came to 13 bases. Germline CDR1 KGHSH, CDR2 LQKENI. In nucleotides, the CDR3 is TGTGCCAGCTCACCCGGCGCGGGAATATCCTACAATGAGCAGTTCTTC. Protein product: CASSPGAGISYNEQFF.

The chain combines TRBV5-5 with TRBJ1-4; the D is unclear. V lost 0 bases and J lost 8, with 8 bases in between. Germline V lookup: CDR1 SGHKS, CDR2 YYEKEE (reference sequence). The CDR3 sequence is 13 residues long. In DNA form, the CDR3 reads TGTGCCAGCAGCTTGGTAACAGTAGAAAAACTGTTTTTT. This encodes CASSLVTVEKLFF.

The rearrangement uses TRBV29-1 and TRBJ2-1, with 13 bases lining up with TRBD2. J gave up 8 bases and V 5 bases, and 18 bases lay outside the gene matches. The CDR3 is 18 residues long. Germline-derived CDR1 and CDR2 are SQVTM and ANQGSEA. DNA of the CDR3: TGCAGCGTTTCTACCCCAGGACGGACTAGCGGGAGCCCCCATGAGCAGTTCTTC. Its protein product is CSVSTPGRTSGSPHEQFF.

This clone was seen a few times. The rearrangement uses TRBV7-9 and TRBJ2-7; 11 positions match TRBD1. The V gene's germline CDR1 is SEHNR and CDR2 FQNEAQ (reference sequence). Trimming removed 8 bases from V and 6 bases from J; junction bases left unmatched: 6. This CDR3 contains 13 residues. CDR3 region: CASFGTGGGEQYF. DNA of the CDR3: TGTGCCAGCTTCGGGACAGGGGGTGGCGAGCAGTACTTC.

The V and J genes are TRBV28 and TRBJ2-2, with a weak D call TRBD2 (6 bases). The CDR3 is 14 residues long. With 5 bases removed from V and 0 bases from J, the gap between germline ends came to 7 bases. The germline V gene encodes CDR1 MDHEN and CDR2 SYDVKM. DNA for the CDR3: TGTGCCAGCAGTCGGGGGACGAACACCGGGGAGCTGTTTTTT. It specifies CASSRGTNTGELFF.

The gene calls are TRBV5-4 and TRBJ2-3; TRBD2 matches 7 bases. The ends lost 3 bases at V and 6 bases at J; junction bases unmatched: 7. CDR1 and CDR2 from the germline V gene are SGHNT and YYREEE (reference sequence). The CDR3 runs 14 residues. CDR3 amino acids: CASSSGGSGDTQYF. CDR3 nucleotides: TGTGCCAGCAGCTCGGGGGGATCGGGGGATACGCAGTATTTT.

V is TRBV7-8 and J is TRBJ1-3, with D hard to call. The germline V and J ends were trimmed by 4 bases and 9 bases, with 10 bases remaining between them. This CDR3 has 12 amino acids. Germline values: CDR1 SGHVS, CDR2 FQNEAQ. The CDR3 nucleotides are TGTGCCAGCAGCTCCCATACTGGCACCATATATTTT. Its translation: CASSSHTGTIYF.

The chain uses TRBV29-1 and TRBJ2-1; D remains ambiguous. Germline loops: CDR1 SQVTM, CDR2 ANQGSEA. Trimming took 4 bases from V and 7 from J, leaving 11 bases between them. This CDR3 comprises 12 residues. The CDR3 nucleotides read TGCAGCGTTGTTACGGGTTATAATGAGCAGTTCTTC. Protein product: CSVVTGYNEQFF.

The V call is TRBV28, the J call TRBJ1-3; D is possibly TRBD1 (5 bases). Trimming pared 5 bases from V and 4 bases from J, leaving 12 bases between. The CDR3 spans 14 residues. Germline V gives CDR1 MDHEN, CDR2 SYDVKM. Here the CDR3 reads CASSPPGRGNTIYF. The CDR3 DNA follows: TGTGCCAGCAGTCCTCCAGGGAGGGGAAACACCATATATTTT.